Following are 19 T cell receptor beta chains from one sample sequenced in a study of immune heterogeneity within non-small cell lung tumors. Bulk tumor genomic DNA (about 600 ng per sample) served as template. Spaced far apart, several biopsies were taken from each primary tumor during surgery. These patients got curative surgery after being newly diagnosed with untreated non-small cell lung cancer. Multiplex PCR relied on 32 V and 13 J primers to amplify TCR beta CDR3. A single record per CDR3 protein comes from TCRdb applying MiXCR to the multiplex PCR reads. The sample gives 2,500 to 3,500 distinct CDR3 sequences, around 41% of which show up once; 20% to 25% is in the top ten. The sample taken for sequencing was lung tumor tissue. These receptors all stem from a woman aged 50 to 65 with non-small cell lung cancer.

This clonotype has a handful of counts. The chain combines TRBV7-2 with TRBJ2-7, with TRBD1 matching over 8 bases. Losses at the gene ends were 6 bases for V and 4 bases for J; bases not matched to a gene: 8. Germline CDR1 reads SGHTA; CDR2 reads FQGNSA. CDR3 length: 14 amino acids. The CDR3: CASSRDRMRYEQYF. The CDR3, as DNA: TGTGCCAGCAGTCGGGACAGGATGCGGTACGAGCAGTACTTC.

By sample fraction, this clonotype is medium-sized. The CDR3 DNA reads TGTGCCAGCAGCTCTAGGCCTTCGGGGGACTACGAGCAGTACTTC. Translated: CASSSRPSGDYEQYF. This sequence joins TRBV5-8 and TRBJ2-7, with D possibly being TRBD2 (6 bases). This CDR3 has 15 amino acids. V shed 3 bases and J shed 3 bases, with 16 bases lying between them. CDR1 and CDR2 from the germline V gene are SGHTS and YDEGEE.

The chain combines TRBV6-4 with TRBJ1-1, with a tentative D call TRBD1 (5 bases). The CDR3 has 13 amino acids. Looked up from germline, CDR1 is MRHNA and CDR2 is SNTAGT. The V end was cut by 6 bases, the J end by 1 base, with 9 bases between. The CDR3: CASRDTPNTEAFF. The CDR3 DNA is TGTGCCAGCAGGGACACACCGAACACTGAAGCTTTCTTT.

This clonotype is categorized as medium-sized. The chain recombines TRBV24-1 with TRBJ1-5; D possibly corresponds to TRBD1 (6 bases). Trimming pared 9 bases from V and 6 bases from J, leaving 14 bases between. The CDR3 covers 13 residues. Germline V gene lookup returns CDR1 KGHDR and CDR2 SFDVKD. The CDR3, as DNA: TGTGCCACCCGGGGGGGCTTGGGTCAGCCCCAGCATTTT. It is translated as CATRGGLGQPQHF.

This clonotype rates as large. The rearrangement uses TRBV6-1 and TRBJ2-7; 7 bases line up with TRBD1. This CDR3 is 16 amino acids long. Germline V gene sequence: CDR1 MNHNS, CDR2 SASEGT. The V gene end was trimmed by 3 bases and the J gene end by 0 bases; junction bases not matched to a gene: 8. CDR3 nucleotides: TGTGCCAGCAGTGATCCTTTGGGGGACAGCTCCTACGAGCAGTACTTC. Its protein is CASSDPLGDSSYEQYF.

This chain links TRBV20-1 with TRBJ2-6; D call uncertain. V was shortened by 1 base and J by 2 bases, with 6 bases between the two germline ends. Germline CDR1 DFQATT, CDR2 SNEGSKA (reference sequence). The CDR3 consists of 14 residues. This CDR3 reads CSARGGTGANVLTF. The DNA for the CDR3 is TGCAGTGCTAGAGGGGGAACTGGGGCCAACGTCCTGACTTTC.

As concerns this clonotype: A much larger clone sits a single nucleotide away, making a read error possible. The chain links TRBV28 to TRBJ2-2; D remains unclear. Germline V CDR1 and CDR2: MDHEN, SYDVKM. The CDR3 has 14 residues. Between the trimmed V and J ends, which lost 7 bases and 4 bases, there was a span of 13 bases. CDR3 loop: CASTASHITGELFF. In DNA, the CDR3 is TGTGCCAGCACCGCCTCACACATCACCGGGGAGCTGTTTTTT.

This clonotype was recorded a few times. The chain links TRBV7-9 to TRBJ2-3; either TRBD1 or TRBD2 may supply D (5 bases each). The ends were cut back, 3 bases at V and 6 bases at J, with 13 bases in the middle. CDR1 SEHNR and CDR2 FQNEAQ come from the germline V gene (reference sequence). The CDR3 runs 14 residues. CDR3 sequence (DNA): TGTGCCAGCAGCTTGGGACCCCAGGGTGATACGCAGTATTTT. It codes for CASSLGPQGDTQYF.

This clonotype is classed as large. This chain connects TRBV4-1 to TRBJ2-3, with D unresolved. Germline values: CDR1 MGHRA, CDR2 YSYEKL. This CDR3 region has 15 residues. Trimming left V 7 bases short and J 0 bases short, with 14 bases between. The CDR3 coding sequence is TGCGCCAGCACCGCGGACGGGTACAGCACAGATACGCAGTATTTT. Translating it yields CASTADGYSTDTQYF.

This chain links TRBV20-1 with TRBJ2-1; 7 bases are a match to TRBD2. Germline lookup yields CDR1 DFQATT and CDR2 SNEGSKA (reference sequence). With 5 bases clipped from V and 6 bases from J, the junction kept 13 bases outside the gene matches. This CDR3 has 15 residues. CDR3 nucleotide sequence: TGCAGTGCTTCCCCTAGCGGTTTCCTCTTCAATGAGCAGTTCTTC. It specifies CSASPSGFLFNEQFF.

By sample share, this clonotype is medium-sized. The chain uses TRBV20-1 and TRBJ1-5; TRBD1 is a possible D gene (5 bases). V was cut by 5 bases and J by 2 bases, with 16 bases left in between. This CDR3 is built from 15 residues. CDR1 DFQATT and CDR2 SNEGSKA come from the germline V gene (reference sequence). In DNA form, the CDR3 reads TGCAGTGCTGAGAGCAGGGTTTCAGGCAATCAGCCCCAGCATTTT. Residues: CSAESRVSGNQPQHF.

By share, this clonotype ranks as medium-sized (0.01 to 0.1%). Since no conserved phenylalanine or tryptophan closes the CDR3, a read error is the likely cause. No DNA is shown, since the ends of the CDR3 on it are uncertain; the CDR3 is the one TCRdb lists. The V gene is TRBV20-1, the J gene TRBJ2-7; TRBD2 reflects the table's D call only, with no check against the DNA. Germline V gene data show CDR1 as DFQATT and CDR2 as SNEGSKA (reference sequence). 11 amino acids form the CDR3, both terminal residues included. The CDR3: CSARVGDSSPL.

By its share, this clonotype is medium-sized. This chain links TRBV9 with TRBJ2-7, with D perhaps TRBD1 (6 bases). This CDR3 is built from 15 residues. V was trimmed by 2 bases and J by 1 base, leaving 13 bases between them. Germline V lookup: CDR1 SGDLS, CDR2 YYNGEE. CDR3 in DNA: TGTGCCAGCAGCGTCGAAGACAGGCCATCCTACGAGCAGTACTTC. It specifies CASSVEDRPSYEQYF. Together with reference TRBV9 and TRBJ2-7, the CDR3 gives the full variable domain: DSGVTQTPKHLITATGQRVTLRCSPRSGDLSVYWYQQSLDQGLQFLIQYYNGEERAKGNILERFSAQQFPDLHSELNLSSLELGDSALYFCASSVEDRPSYEQYFGPGTRLTVT.

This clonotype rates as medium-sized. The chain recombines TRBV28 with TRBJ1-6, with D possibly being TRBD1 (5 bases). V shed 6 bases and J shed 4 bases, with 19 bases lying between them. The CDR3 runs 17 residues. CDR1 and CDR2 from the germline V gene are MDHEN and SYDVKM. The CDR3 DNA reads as TGTGCCAGCAGACCACGGCGGGGGGTCACGTATAATTCACCCCTCCACTTT. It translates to CASRPRRGVTYNSPLHF.

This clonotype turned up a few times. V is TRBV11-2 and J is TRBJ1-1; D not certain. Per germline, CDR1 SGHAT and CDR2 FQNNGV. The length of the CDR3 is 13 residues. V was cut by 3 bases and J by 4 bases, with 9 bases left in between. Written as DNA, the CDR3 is TGTGCCAGCAGCTTGGCTGGGGTCACTGAAGCTTTCTTT. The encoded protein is CASSLAGVTEAFF.

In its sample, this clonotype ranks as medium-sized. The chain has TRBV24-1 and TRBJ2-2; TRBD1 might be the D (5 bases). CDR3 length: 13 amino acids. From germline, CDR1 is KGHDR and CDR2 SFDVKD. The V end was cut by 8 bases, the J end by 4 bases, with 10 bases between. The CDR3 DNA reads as TGTGCCACCAATCGTGGGGCCACCGGGGAGCTGTTTTTT. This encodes CATNRGATGELFF.

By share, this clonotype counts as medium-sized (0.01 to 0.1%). The CDR3 DNA follows: TGTGCCAGCAGTTCACTTGGACAGGGATATGGCTACACCTTC. It translates to CASSSLGQGYGYTF. The chain carries TRBV27 and TRBJ1-2; 8 bases map to TRBD1. The CDR3 has 14 amino acids. With V trimmed by 4 bases and J by 5 bases, 6 bases remained unmatched. Germline V CDR1 and CDR2: MNHEY, SMNVEV (reference sequence).

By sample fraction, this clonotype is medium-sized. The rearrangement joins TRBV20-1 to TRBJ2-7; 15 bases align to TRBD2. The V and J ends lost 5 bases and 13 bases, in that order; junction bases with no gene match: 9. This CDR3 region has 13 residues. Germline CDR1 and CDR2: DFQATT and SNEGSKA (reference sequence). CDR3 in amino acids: CSAFRTSGRGLYF. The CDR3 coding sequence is TGCAGTGCTTTTCGGACTAGCGGGAGGGGCCTCTACTTC.

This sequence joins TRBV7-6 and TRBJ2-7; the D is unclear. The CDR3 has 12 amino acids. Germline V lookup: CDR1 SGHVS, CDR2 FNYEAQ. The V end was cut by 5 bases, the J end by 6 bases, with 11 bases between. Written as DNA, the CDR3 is TGTGCCAGCAGCGGTGATGGCGGCGAGCAGTACTTC. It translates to CASSGDGGEQYF.